What follows are 10 T cell receptor beta chains derived from one specimen sequenced in a study of T cells in localized non-small cell lung cancer (TCRdb year 2020). The library was made by the immunoSEQ multiplex PCR assay. TCRdb's version of the immuneACCESS table is confined to in-frame rearrangements and falls short of the full clone set. An unresolved V gene accounts for under half of the shortfall where checked; the remainder is of unknown origin. In all, the sample holds around 50,000 clones, and roughly 89% of those were seen once. The leading ten clones occupy about 5.6% of the sample. The sample was peripheral blood, taken before any cancer treatment. The receptor source for this set is a woman aged 40 to 75 with stage I lung adenocarcinoma.

The CDR3 DNA follows: TGTGCCAGCAGCGTTGAGGGTAGCACAGATACGCAGTATTTT. It specifies CASSVEGSTDTQYF. The chain combines TRBV9 with TRBJ2-3; the D gene is possibly TRBD2 (5 bases). Trimming took 2 bases from V and 0 from J, leaving 7 bases between them. Germline-derived CDR1 and CDR2 are SGDLS and YYNGEE. The CDR3 covers 14 residues.

The V call is TRBV21-1, the J call TRBJ2-5; TRBD2 reflects the table's D call only, with no check against the DNA. TRBV21-1 corresponds to a pseudogene. The CDR3 extends over 16 amino acids. DNA of the CDR3: TGTGCCAGCAGCACTCCGAGAATCCCAGCGGAGGAGACCCAGTACTTC. Translation gives CASSTPRIPAEETQYF.

The V call is TRBV4-2, the J call TRBJ1-4; weak D call: TRBD1 (6 bases). This CDR3 spans 14 amino acids. Trimming removed 4 bases from V and 4 bases from J, with 10 bases in between. Germline assignment: CDR1 LGHNA and CDR2 YNFKEQ. The CDR3 DNA reads TGTGCCAGCAGCCCGGGACAATTTAATGAAAAACTGTTTTTT. This encodes CASSPGQFNEKLFF.

This chain links TRBV5-6 with TRBJ2-3, with 10 bases lining up with TRBD2. The V gene end was trimmed by 1 base and the J gene end by 6 bases; junction bases not matched to a gene: 8. CDR3 length equals 16 residues. Germline CDR1 SGHDT, CDR2 YYEEEE. As DNA, the CDR3 is TGTGCCAGCAGCTTGTTTACTAGCGGGGTCGTCGATACGCAGTATTTT. Amino acids: CASSLFTSGVVDTQYF.

This clone was counted only a few times. The chain couples TRBV7-9 to TRBJ2-7, with 9 positions matching TRBD1. The CDR3 runs 14 residues. The J segment lost 2 bases and the V segment lost 4 bases, leaving 3 bases of the junction unmatched. Germline V CDR1 and CDR2: SEHNR, FQNEAQ (reference sequence). The CDR3 DNA follows: TGTGCCAGCAGCTACGGGACAGGGCCCTACGAGCAGTACTTC. This encodes CASSYGTGPYEQYF.

The genes are TRBV11-2 and TRBJ2-3; 11 bases fit TRBD2. V lost 2 bases and J lost 5; bases outside the gene matches: 6. The germline CDR1 and CDR2 sequences are SGHAT and FQNNGV. The CDR3 is made up of 16 amino acids. The CDR3 region is CASSLSLSGGEDTQYF. The CDR3 DNA sequence: TGTGCCAGCAGCTTATCCCTTAGCGGGGGGGAAGATACGCAGTATTTT.

This rearrangement joins TRBV9 to TRBJ2-3; 7 bases fit TRBD1. V was pared by 2 bases and J by 6 bases, with 12 bases of the junction left unmatched. Germline CDR1 SGDLS, CDR2 YYNGEE. This CDR3 spans 16 amino acids. Here the CDR3 reads CASSVDRDLFIDTQYF. The CDR3 nucleotides are TGTGCCAGCAGCGTTGACAGGGATTTGTTTATCGATACGCAGTATTTT.

The rearrangement uses TRBV2 and TRBJ1-2; possibly TRBD1 for D (5 bases). The V and J ends lost 7 bases and 0 bases respectively, with 12 bases between them. Germline CDR1 is SNHLY and CDR2 is FYNNEI. The CDR3 totals 14 residues. The CDR3 is CASMRGVTNYGYTF. In nucleotides, the CDR3 is TGTGCCAGCATGCGGGGGGTGACTAACTATGGCTACACCTTC.

The chain recombines TRBV5-6 with TRBJ2-6; D is ambiguous. V was cut by 0 bases and J by 4 bases, with 8 bases left in between. CDR1 and CDR2 from the germline V gene are SGHDT and YYEEEE. There are 15 residues in the CDR3. This CDR3 is CASSLGISGANVLTF. The CDR3 DNA is TGTGCCAGCAGCTTGGGGATCTCAGGGGCCAACGTCCTGACTTTC.

This chain connects TRBV7-9 to TRBJ1-2; 7 bases are a match to TRBD1. CDR1 SEHNR and CDR2 FQNEAQ come from the germline V gene (reference sequence). V dropped 2 bases and J dropped 6; count of bases not matched to a gene: 12. The CDR3 runs to 16 residues. The CDR3 is CASSLNPAGGINGYTF. CDR3 in DNA: TGTGCCAGCAGCTTAAATCCGGCAGGGGGTATTAATGGCTACACCTTC.